The 12 T cell receptor beta chains below all came from one sample that was sequenced in a study of shared clonotypes between healthy human individuals. The method was immunoSEQ multiplex PCR; TCRdb's version includes in-frame clones alone and lacks a portion of them. In the table there are about 2.3 million clones, about 92% of which are singletons. Sequenced material: naive CD4+ T cells from PBMCs. The subset denotes: CD45RA+ positively selected. These receptors were obtained from a man in his late teens or twenties in good health. Some clones in this sample may be carry-over from other donors' samples.

The chain links TRBV27 to TRBJ2-1, with a possible D match to TRBD2 (6 bases). Between the trimmed V and J ends, which lost 3 bases and 1 base, there was a span of 10 bases. Germline CDR1 reads MNHEY; CDR2 reads SMNVEV (reference sequence). The CDR3 runs 15 residues. This chain's CDR3 is CASSFGGMSYNEQFF. The CDR3 nucleotides are TGTGCCAGCAGTTTTGGCGGGATGTCCTACAATGAGCAGTTCTTC.

V usage is TRBV19 and J usage is TRBJ2-2, with a weak D call TRBD1 (5 bases). This CDR3 has 14 amino acids. Germline V gene lookup returns CDR1 LNHDA and CDR2 SQIVND (reference sequence). V was shortened by 11 bases and J by 6 bases, with 19 bases between the two germline ends. The CDR3 region has the DNA TGTGCCGGCAAGGTGGCAGGGAAGTCCGGGGAGCTGTTTTTT. Translating gives CAGKVAGKSGELFF.

This clone was recorded only once. V is TRBV28 and J is TRBJ1-2; D unclear. Trimming pared 7 bases from V and 2 bases from J, leaving 5 bases between. Per the germline V gene, CDR1 is MDHEN and CDR2 is SYDVKM. The CDR3 covers 11 residues. The CDR3 DNA sequence: TGTGCCAGCACAGCGAACTATGGCTACACCTTC. It yields the protein CASTANYGYTF.

The chain combines TRBV27 with TRBJ2-3; TRBD2 matches at 16 bases. V shed 6 bases and J 9 bases; nucleotides not matched to a gene: 15. This CDR3 is 18 amino acids long. Germline V gives CDR1 MNHEY, CDR2 SMNVEV (reference sequence). The CDR3 sequence is CASRVPGLAGGPRETQYF. The DNA of the CDR3 is TGTGCCAGCAGAGTCCCGGGACTAGCGGGAGGGCCGCGGGAGACGCAGTATTTT.

This clone has a handful of counts. The chain recombines TRBV29-1 with TRBJ1-1; unclear D gene. Per germline, CDR1 SQVTM and CDR2 ANQGSEA. The CDR3 contains 10 residues. V was clipped by 4 bases and J by 10 bases, with 10 bases between them. Here the CDR3 DNA reads TGCAGCGTTGGAAGTACGGGAGCTTTCTTT. Translation gives CSVGSTGAFF.

The rearrangement joins TRBV28 to TRBJ1-3; the D is unclear. Trimming took 6 bases from V and 2 from J, leaving 14 bases between them. Germline lookup yields CDR1 MDHEN and CDR2 SYDVKM. The CDR3 length is 15 residues. The CDR3 is CASRPGEFPGNTIYF. Written as DNA, the CDR3 is TGTGCCAGCAGACCCGGGGAGTTCCCTGGAAACACCATATATTTT.

In this sample, this clone turned up once. The junction differs from germline at one of its ends, possibly a read error. Different DNA sequences within this sample yield the same CDR3. The chain recombines TRBV25-1 with TRBJ2-6; D possibly corresponds to TRBD1 (5 bases). This CDR3 spans 16 amino acids. CDR1 and CDR2 (germline): MGHDK, SYGVNS. DNA for the CDR3: TGTGCCAGCAGTATTCGACAGACTGCTGGGGCCAACGTCCTGACTTTT. Residues: CASSIRQTAGANVLTF. The full variable domain, rest sourced from reference TRBV25-1 and TRBJ2-6, is EADIYQTPRYLVIGTGKKITLECSQTMGHDKMYWYQQDPGMELHLIHYSYGVNSTEKGDLSSESTVSRIRTEHFPLTLESARPSHTSQYLCASSIRQTAGANVLTFGAGSRLTVL.

Details on this clone: The same CDR3 is also encoded by other DNA sequences in this sample. This sequence joins TRBV7-3 and TRBJ2-1; D unclear. Germline CDR1 SGHTA, CDR2 FQGTGA. V lost 5 bases, J lost 2 bases, and 10 bases lay in between. This CDR3 is 14 amino acids long. The CDR3 region has the DNA TGTGCCAGCAGCCTCTCCGGACCCTACAATGAGCAGTTCTTC. Amino acid sequence: CASSLSGPYNEQFF.

This chain uses TRBV10-3 with TRBJ2-7; D remains unclear. Germline values: CDR1 ENHRY, CDR2 SYGVKD. This CDR3 region has 12 residues. The ends were cut back, 6 bases at V and 4 bases at J, with 10 bases in the middle. The CDR3 loop reads CAISVLGYEQYF. In DNA, the CDR3 is TGTGCCATCAGCGTCCTGGGGTACGAGCAGTACTTC.

The chain is built from TRBV5-6 and TRBJ2-3; D gene ambiguous. V gave up 0 bases and J gave up 0 bases, with 8 bases separating them. The CDR3 runs 15 residues. Germline CDR1 and CDR2: SGHDT and YYEEEE. CDR3: CASSLEHSSTDTQYF. The CDR3 DNA sequence: TGTGCCAGCAGCTTGGAACATTCTAGCACAGATACGCAGTATTTT.

This rearrangement joins TRBV30 to TRBJ2-2; no reliable D call. Trimming pared 2 bases from V and 0 bases from J, leaving 10 bases between. The germline gives CDR1 GTSNPN, CDR2 SVGIG (reference sequence). The CDR3 runs to 15 residues. The CDR3 is CAWSQAPANTGELFF. CDR3 bases: TGTGCCTGGAGTCAAGCGCCAGCGAACACCGGGGAGCTGTTTTTT. Full variable domain (rest looked up from reference TRBV30 and TRBJ2-2): SQTIHQWPATLVQPVGSPLSLECTVEGTSNPNLYWYRQAAGRGLQLLFYSVGIGQISSEVPQNLSASRPQDRQFILSSKKLLLSDSGFYLCAWSQAPANTGELFFGEGSRLTVL.

The chain combines TRBV18 with TRBJ2-3; either TRBD1 or TRBD2 may fit D (5 bases each). The CDR3 totals 15 residues. Deletions cut 3 bases from V and 5 bases from J, with 15 bases between. Germline CDR1 is KGHSH and CDR2 is LQKENI. DNA for the CDR3: TGTGCCAGCTCACCTATCGGGACCCCAGGAGATACGCAGTATTTT. The encoded protein is CASSPIGTPGDTQYF.